These T cell receptor beta chains were read from a single sample in a study of shared clonotypes between healthy human individuals. Assay used: immunoSEQ multiplex PCR; TCRdb lists only in-frame clones, some missing. The table records under 550,000 clones, less than 96% of them present only once. The sequenced sample was naive CD4+ T cells sorted from blood. These receptors originate from a young woman in good health. Each CDR3 is given without its conserved first and last residue.

TRBV19	TRBJ2-3	ASSIGLAGGPQY
TRBV15	.	ATSFRPGWDEQY
TRBV28	TRBJ2-5	ASSQGGGETQY
TRBV5-4	TRBJ1-2	ASSWGTGRIANYGYT
TRBV9	TRBJ2-7	ASSVGSGNEQY
TRBV28	TRBJ2-1	ASSILSGSSYNEQF
TRBV28	TRBJ2-4	ASLQGYELARGIQY
TRBV7-9	TRBJ2-7	ASSWGLAGMGSYEQY
TRBV28	TRBJ1-5	ASSEAHQPQH
TRBV7-8	TRBJ1-5	ASSLGSGGKQPQH
TRBV7-9	TRBJ1-3	ASSRWTDSVSGNTIY
TRBV6-1	TRBJ2-5	ASSLNRGWGETQY
TRBV19	TRBJ2-7	ASSTRGLAENYEQY
TRBV5-1	TRBJ2-7	ASSLPGLAGEGSYEQY
TRBV27	TRBJ2-7	ASSLSREVYEQY
TRBV7-3	TRBJ2-3	ASSPEGGDTQY
TRBV6-6	TRBJ2-7	ASSYSRTYEQY
TRBV18	TRBJ2-2	ASSGDFDTGELF
TRBV7-3	TRBJ2-7	ASSLTPSTRVEQY
TRBV18	TRBJ2-5	ASSQGQYQETQY
TRBV29-1	TRBJ2-3	SVVSSGTDTQY
TRBV28	TRBJ2-4	ASSPPQGSRNIQY
TRBV28	TRBJ2-7	ASRTGGRPYEQY
TRBV11-1	TRBJ1-1	ASSFSSNTEAF
TRBV7-9	TRBJ1-2	ASSLGTGGASNGYT
TRBV28	TRBJ1-5	ATNNQPQH
TRBV27	TRBJ2-7	ASRGGLAWGEQY
TRBV6-5	TRBJ2-1	ASSGGASYNEQF
TRBV30	TRBJ1-1	AWSEDGGRAF
TRBV27	TRBJ2-7	ASSHRDGSYEQY
TRBV5-4	TRBJ2-7	ASSLEQDSYEQY
TRBV5-1	TRBJ2-1	ASSLNTGAKQF
TRBV7-2	TRBJ1-1	ASSLGGGTEAF
TRBV12-2	TRBJ1-1	ASRRSGQGQGNTEAF
TRBV19	TRBJ2-7	ASSPETPGQGYEQY
TRBV27	TRBJ2-7	ASSLVGTSGSFSYEQY
TRBV19	TRBJ2-1	ASSSSQGGSYNEQF
TRBV28	TRBJ2-7	ASTDSRREQY
TRBV28	TRBJ1-1	ASSFIPPTEAF
TRBV7-8	TRBJ2-7	ASSLGRRTSGRAEQY
TRBV2	TRBJ1-1	ASEWGPGILPEAF
TRBV6-6	TRBJ2-7	ASSYGGGEQY
TRBV5-4	TRBJ2-6	ASSPQGRSSGANVLT
TRBV10-3	TRBJ2-1	AISEPPGLAGSNEQF
TRBV30	TRBJ1-2	AWAPEAAYGYT
TRBV11-2	TRBJ2-5	ASSFTRTGGQETQY
TRBV18	TRBJ2-2	ASSPAENTGELF
TRBV28	TRBJ1-3	ATRGGGGNTIY
TRBV11-1	TRBJ2-7	ASSPTTGSDTYEQY
TRBV19	TRBJ1-5	ASSIAGGRLQPQH
TRBV28	TRBJ1-4	ASSGGAGAAEKLF
TRBV5-5	TRBJ1-2	ASSLADNLGYGYT
TRBV23-1	TRBJ2-1	ASSQWLRLGGNEQF
TRBV19	TRBJ2-3	ASSIMGRASSVLFTDTQY
TRBV28	.	ASSLGTRLGEQY
TRBV20-1	TRBJ1-1	SASGIIEAF
TRBV10-2	TRBJ2-5	ASRTIKLAVQY
TRBV6-5	TRBJ2-7	ASSYSNRPYYEQY
TRBV11-2	.	ASSLDPGWGYEQY
TRBV7-2	TRBJ2-7	ASSPLDRAPEQY